This section outlines one T cell receptor (beta chain) sequence together with its context. The data belong to a study of CD8 T cells in Susac syndrome. Random hexamers were used to reverse transcribe the RNA input (roughly 0.5 to 1 ug). Multiplex PCR with immunoSEQ amplified the TCR beta CDR3 across 54 Vbeta and 13 Jbeta. TCRdb independently ran MiXCR on the immunoSEQ multiplex PCR reads; one entry per CDR3 protein. The sample has 130,000 or so distinct CDR3 sequences; about 95% are singletons. V was cut by 6 bases and J by 0 bases, with 14 bases left in between. Germline assignment: CDR1 LNHDA and CDR2 SQIVND (reference sequence). CDR3 size: 16 residues.

The sequence was collected from a human donor in good health. This chain joins TRBV19 and TRBJ2-2; D perhaps matches TRBD1 (6 bases). The specimen was CD4+ T cells from PBMCs. This CDR3 is CASRPLGGSNTGELFF. DNA of the CDR3: TGTGCCAGTAGGCCCCTAGGGGGTTCGAACACCGGGGAGCTGTTTTTT.